This T cell receptor beta chain stems from a study of CD8 T cells in ankylosing spondylitis. As regards this clonotype: Antigen: not known.

A single record per CDR3 protein comes from TCRdb applying MiXCR to the 5' RACE reads. This sample yields approximately 400,000 distinct CDR3 sequences, of which around 26% are seen a single time; 0.89% belongs to the top ten. General study results and limits: As reported, disease-linked clones showed significant enrichment in matched ankylosing spondylitis synovial fluid. About 8 highly homologous variants made up a TCR beta motif that seemed to typify ankylosing spondylitis blood. In synovial fluid and blood from reactive arthritis, some motif variants were previously reported.

There are 18 residues in the CDR3. With V trimmed by 5 bases and J by 3 bases, 13 bases remained unmatched. Looked up from germline, CDR1 is MNHEY and CDR2 is SMNVEV (reference sequence). The V and J genes are TRBV27 and TRBJ2-3; 11 nucleotides agree with TRBD2. The receptor comes from a male donor with ankylosing spondylitis. The sample was blood, either unsorted or a sorted T cell fraction (not recorded which). The DNA of the CDR3 is TGTGCCAGCAGTCAGACTAGCGGGAATATTCGGAGGACAGATACGCAGTATTTT. It yields the protein CASSQTSGNIRRTDTQYF.